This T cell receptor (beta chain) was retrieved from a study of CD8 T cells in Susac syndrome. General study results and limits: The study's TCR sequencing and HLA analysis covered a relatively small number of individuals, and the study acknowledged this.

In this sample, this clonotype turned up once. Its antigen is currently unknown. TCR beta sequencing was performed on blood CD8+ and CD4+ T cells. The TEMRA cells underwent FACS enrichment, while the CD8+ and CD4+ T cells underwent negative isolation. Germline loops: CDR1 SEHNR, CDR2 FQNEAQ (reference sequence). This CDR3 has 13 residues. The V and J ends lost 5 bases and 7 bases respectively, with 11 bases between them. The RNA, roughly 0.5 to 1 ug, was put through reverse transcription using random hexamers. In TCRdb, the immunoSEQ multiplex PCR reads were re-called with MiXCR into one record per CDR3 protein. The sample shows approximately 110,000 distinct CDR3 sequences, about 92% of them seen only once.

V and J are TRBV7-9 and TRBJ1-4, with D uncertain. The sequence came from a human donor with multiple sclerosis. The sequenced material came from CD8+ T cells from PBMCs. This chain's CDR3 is CASSTLPAEKLFF. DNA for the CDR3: TGTGCCAGCAGCACGCTACCCGCTGAAAAACTGTTTTTT.